A selection of T cell receptor beta chains follows, all from one sample in a study of PD-L1 blockade in urothelial cancer. Clones were read by immunoSEQ multiplex PCR, and TCRdb kept only the in-frame ones, dropping some. The sample includes tens of thousands of clones, around 84% of them seen just once. The specimen comprised PBMCs, sampled around atezolizumab (anti-PD-L1) treatment. These receptor sequences come from a man in his 60s with urothelial cancer. Both conserved end residues are part of each CDR3. The D gene is left open where the match is weak. A row's size may be missing; if present it is once, few, many or a size class.

V gene: TRBV7-2
clone size: .
D gene: .
J gene: TRBJ2-1
CDR3 DNA: TGTGCCAGCAGCTGGGGCCAATTCGATGAGCAGTTCTTC
CDR3 protein: CASSWGQFDEQFF

V gene: TRBV4-3
clone size: .
D gene: TRBD2
J gene: TRBJ2-7
CDR3 DNA: TGCGCCAGCAGCCAGTCACTAGCGGGAGGCTCCTACGAGCAGTACTTC
CDR3 protein: CASSQSLAGGSYEQYF

V gene: TRBV29-1
clone size: .
D gene: TRBD2
J gene: TRBJ2-1
CDR3 DNA: TGCAGCGTTACCCACGAGGGCGGGAGGGTACAGCAGTTCTTC
CDR3 protein: CSVTHEGGRVQQFF

V gene: TRBV5-4
clone size: .
D gene: TRBD1
J gene: TRBJ1-2
CDR3 DNA: TGTGCCAGCAGCGCCCGACAGGGGACCTATGGCTACACCTTC
CDR3 protein: CASSARQGTYGYTF

V gene: TRBV9
clone size: .
D gene: .
J gene: TRBJ2-7
CDR3 DNA: TGTGCCAGCAGCGTAGGGGGAGGGGGGGGTGGCGAGCAGTACTTC
CDR3 protein: CASSVGGGGGGEQYF

V gene: TRBV20-1
clone size: few
D gene: .
J gene: TRBJ1-1
CDR3 DNA: TGCAGTGCCCTTGGGGGGGCGGAGGCTTTCTTT
CDR3 protein: CSALGGAEAFF

V gene: TRBV30
clone size: .
D gene: .
J gene: TRBJ1-2
CDR3 DNA: TGTGCCTGGAGTCAGAAAGCTAGGGGCTACACCTTC
CDR3 protein: CAWSQKARGYTF

V gene: TRBV27
clone size: once
D gene: .
J gene: TRBJ2-2
CDR3 DNA: TGTGCCAGCAGAGAGACAGGTCGTAACACCGGGGAGCTGTTTTTT
CDR3 protein: CASRETGRNTGELFF

V gene: TRBV21-1
clone size: .
D gene: .
J gene: TRBJ2-2
CDR3 DNA: TGTGCCAGCAGCAAAGGGGGGGCTAGCGGGGGCCAGGGGGACACCGGGGAGCTGTTTTTT
CDR3 protein: CASSKGGASGGQGDTGELFF

V gene: TRBV5-5
clone size: .
D gene: .
J gene: TRBJ2-5
CDR3 DNA: TGTGCCAGCAGCTTGGCCCAGAGGGCTAGCTTCGAGACCCAGTACTTC
CDR3 protein: CASSLAQRASFETQYF

V gene: TRBV19
clone size: .
D gene: TRBD1
J gene: TRBJ2-7
CDR3 DNA: TGTGCCAGTAGAAGACAGGGATCCAACGAGCAGTACTTC
CDR3 protein: CASRRQGSNEQYF

V gene: TRBV5-1
clone size: once
D gene: TRBD2
J gene: TRBJ2-7
CDR3 DNA: TGTGCCAGCAGTTCTGAATCCTTGGGGGGGTACGAGCAGTACTTC
CDR3 protein: CASSSESLGGYEQYF

V gene: TRBV2
clone size: .
D gene: TRBD2
J gene: TRBJ2-7
CDR3 DNA: TGTGCCATCGGGAGGATTACCTACGAGCAGTACTTC
CDR3 protein: CAIGRITYEQYF

V gene: TRBV5-1
clone size: many
D gene: .
J gene: TRBJ1-1
CDR3 DNA: TGCGCCAGCAGCTTGGGACAGCAATACACTGAAGCTTTCTTT
CDR3 protein: CASSLGQQYTEAFF

V gene: TRBV28
clone size: .
D gene: .
J gene: TRBJ1-3
CDR3 DNA: TGTGCCAGCACCCCTGGGGGGGCAGAAAACACCATATATTTT
CDR3 protein: CASTPGGAENTIYF

V gene: TRBV13
clone size: .
D gene: .
J gene: TRBJ1-5
CDR3 DNA: TGTGCCAGCAGCTTCAAAGGACTTAATCAGCCCCAGCATTTT
CDR3 protein: CASSFKGLNQPQHF

V gene: TRBV11-2
clone size: .
D gene: .
J gene: TRBJ2-1
CDR3 DNA: TGTGCCAGCAGCTTAGCGGAGTCCTCCTACAATGAGCAGTTCTTC
CDR3 protein: CASSLAESSYNEQFF

V gene: TRBV6-5
clone size: .
D gene: TRBD1
J gene: TRBJ2-1
CDR3 DNA: TGTGCCAGCAGTTACCGGGACAGAGGGTACAATGAGCAGTTCTTC
CDR3 protein: CASSYRDRGYNEQFF